This paragraph covers one T cell receptor beta chain sequence. Library preparation (for TCRbeta) was performed with unique molecular identifiers. TCRdb processed the PCR reads anew with MiXCR; each CDR3 protein has one entry. The table lists approximately 150,000 distinct CDR3 sequences, about 9% of them singletons. This specimen comes from a study of T-cell reconstitution after alpha-beta-depleted transplantation in children. The input for sequencing was PBMCs, mostly from graft donor cells, taken 180 days after TCRalphabeta/CD19-depleted stem cell transplant. The clonotype comes from a female patient under 10 years old who had a stem cell transplant for congenital amegakaryocytic thrombocytopenia, so the T cells may come from the graft donor.

The DNA for the CDR3 is TGCAGTGCTAAGGTGGAAAAAGCGGTTACCTACGAGCAGTACTTC. Translation gives CSAKVEKAVTYEQYF. The V and J genes are TRBV20-1 and TRBJ2-7; D perhaps matches TRBD2 (5 bases). Deletions cut 4 bases from V and 2 bases from J, with 18 bases between. The CDR3 extends over 15 amino acids. The germline V gene has CDR1 DFQATT and CDR2 SNEGSKA (reference sequence).